This T cell receptor beta chain originates from a study of T cell responses to AZD1222 COVID-19 vaccine (TCRdb year 2021). Regarding the study in general: AZD1222 recipients given second doses at about 4 weeks or at about 12 weeks were pooled, since spike-specific TCR depth and breadth were not found to differ between the two schedules. A total of more than 230 trial participants underwent TCR sequencing, of whom nearly 210 received two doses of AZD1222 and about 25 received two doses of the MenACWY control vaccine. Trial participants were enrolled by age into subgroups of 18-55, 56-69 and 70-plus years, and approximately 150, 30 and 60 TCR-sequenced participants, respectively, were included in these subgroups. Findings and caveats that apply to the study as a whole: The 56-69-year group was small, and its depth increase did not reach significance, likely because of low power. A significant rise in spike-specific TCR breadth and depth was observed after two AZD1222 doses relative to day 0 and relative to MenACWY recipients. Most participants were white British and females outnumbered males, and the authors suggested that clonal diversity may have been underestimated. Only 5 to 7 AZD1222 recipients were SARS-CoV-2 seropositive at baseline, limiting conclusions about previously exposed vaccinees. The vaccine-associated CD4 TCRs covered the entire spike protein, and the dominant responses fell in regions 160-218 and 743-854. Epitopes outside the regions mutated in the B.1.351 and B.1.1.7 variants were reportedly recognized by nearly half of the unique spike-specific TCRs. Because no day 14 peak-response samples were available, repertoires were characterized only after the peak T cell response.

The CDR3 regions of human TCRbeta chains were subjected to immunosequencing. As for the authors' bioinformatics: Repertoire TCRs were matched against a reference library of SARS-CoV-2-specific TCRs generated with the MIRA antigen-specificity platform. Breadth was defined as the fraction of unique TCRs that were SARS-CoV-2-associated, and depth was defined as the fraction of total T cells that were SARS-CoV-2-associated. Using the MIRA data, each spike-specific TCR was mapped to the spike region that the TCR reacts to and placed in a CD4 or CD8 class. Log10-transformed breadth and depth values were compared by one-way ANOVA with Sidak's multiple comparisons tests. The table was pulled from immuneACCESS by TCRdb, which kept in-frame rearrangements only. Such tables lose some clones; where checked, under half of the loss comes from unresolved V genes, and the rest has no known cause. V and J calls and clone size are copied from that table; D and trimming were computed from the DNA. Recorded for this sample are around 170,000 clones; just over 90% of them occurred a single time. The top ten clones comprise nearly 1% of the sample.

This clone was counted only a few times. Its target antigen remains unknown. The record has no base qualities; no much larger clone is one base away. V is cut by 2 bases and J by 1 base, and the space between the germline ends is 11 bases. The germline V gene (reference sequence) provides CDR1 SGHAT and CDR2 FQDESV. The CDR3 contains 15 residues, cysteine and phenylalanine counted. Only the CDR3 part of the read is kept: 45 bases, read in frame from the first base. The intended sense of this specimen's time point label: baseline before first vaccination. Samples from vaccinated people were obtained from the UK trials COV001 and COV002, which included a single-blind randomized controlled phase 2/3 trial of AZD1222 (ChAdOx1 nCoV-19) in healthy adults. Trial participant PBMC samples were collected at day 0 and day 28 after the second dose for TCRbeta chain sequencing.

The chain is made from TRBV11-1 and TRBJ1-2, with no confidently assigned D gene. The clonotype originates from an adult in good health. The input for sequencing was peripheral blood, taken on day 0 of AZD1222 vaccination. The DNA sequence is TGTGCCAGCAGCTTATGGCCAGGACTTAACTATGGCTACACCTTC. Its product reads: CASSLWPGLNYGYTF.